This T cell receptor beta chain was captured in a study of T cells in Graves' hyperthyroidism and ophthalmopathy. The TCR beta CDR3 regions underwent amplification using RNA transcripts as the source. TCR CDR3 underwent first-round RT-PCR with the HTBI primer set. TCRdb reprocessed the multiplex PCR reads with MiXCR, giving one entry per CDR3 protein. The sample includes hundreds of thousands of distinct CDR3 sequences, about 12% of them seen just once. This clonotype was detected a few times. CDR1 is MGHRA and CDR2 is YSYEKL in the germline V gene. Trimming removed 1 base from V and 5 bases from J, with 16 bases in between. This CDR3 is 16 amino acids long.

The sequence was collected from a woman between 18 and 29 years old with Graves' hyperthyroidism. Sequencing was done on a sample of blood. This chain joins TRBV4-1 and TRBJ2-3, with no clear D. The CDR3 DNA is TGCGCCAGCAGCCAAGGGTTTGGCTCCCGTTTAGATACGCAGTATTTT. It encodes CASSQGFGSRLDTQYF.